This T cell receptor beta chain derives from a study of blood T cell repertoires in COVID-19 (dated by TCRdb to the early 2020s). Broadly, across the study: Collaborator samples came from the United States, Italy and Spain and covered acute and convalescent phases of COVID-19. HLA class I and class II types, where available, came from metadata supplied by the sample provider rather than from assay-based typing. Samples came from the ongoing ImmuneRACE study (first 160 participants) plus 1,254 subjects from 6 global collaborators. A freely available public database, intended as a resource for researchers studying the immune response to SARS-CoV-2, is where the repertoires were released. The prospective study material was composed of cDNA or gDNA derived from T cells, B-cell-depleted T cells, or PBMCs. The dataset comprised deeply sampled blood TCRbeta repertoires from subjects exposed to, actively infected with, or recovered from COVID-19. Sample metadata almost always included a de-identified subject ID, COVID-19 status, age in years and sex. The study at large found these results: How much clinical and demographic metadata was included differed by source and by participant, and the metadata was provided uncurated.

TCRbeta CDR3 regions were amplified from genomic DNA by means of the immunoSEQ Assay, a bias-controlled multiplex PCR. Processing in the source paper ran as follows. Within the assay, amplification of reference gene primers was used to estimate how many nucleated cells each sample contained. To quantify the absolute abundance of each unique TCRbeta CDR3 rearrangement, sequence reads were collapsed and filtered. For each sample, productive Simpson clonality was calculated as the square root of Simpson's diversity index over productive rearrangements. Not all clones reach the TCRdb copy of this immuneACCESS table, which keeps in-frame sequences only. Checked studies attribute under half of the gap to unresolved V genes and leave the rest unexplained. The V and J calls and clone size come from that table; D and trimming were worked out from the DNA. The sample table contains 190,000 or so clones; only one count was recorded for 80% to 90% of them. Of the sample, roughly 8.1% is held by the ten largest clones.

For this chain, trimming is 5 bases at the V end and 2 bases at the J end, and the number of junction bases without a gene match is 9. The CDR3 spans 18 residues, from the cysteine through the phenylalanine. Only the CDR3 region is kept as DNA, spanning 54 bases read in frame from base 1. The CDR1 and CDR2 encoded by the germline V gene are LGHNT and FRNRAP. With respect to this clone: Its antigen target is currently unknown. The record has no base qualities; no much larger clone is one base away.

Participants in the prospective study were aged roughly 18 to 95 years, lived in about two dozen United States geographic areas, and enrolled through a virtual design. In the prospective study, participants were assigned to cohorts based on the clinical history participants reported in a screening survey and a study questionnaire. For ImmuneRACE Cohort 3, a participant was defined as recovered based on two consecutive negative NP/OP PCR tests, clearance by a healthcare professional, or resolution of symptoms. Mobile phlebotomists in the prospective study collected whole blood, serum and a nasopharyngeal or oropharyngeal swab from every participant. Additional blood draws and questionnaires over an approximately two-month period could optionally be provided by prospective study participants. Blood samples from the prospective study were shipped frozen or at room temperature prior to DNA extraction.

The specimen was PBMCs or T cells enriched from blood (not recorded which). The source of this sequence is a woman in her late teens or twenties who had recovered from COVID-19. The V and J segments used are TRBV12-5 and TRBJ2-3; 14 junctional bases match TRBD2. The nucleotide sequence reads as follows: TGTGCTAGTGGTCTAAGACTAGCGGGGGGGCGTAACACAGATACGCAGTATTTT. Translated, it reads CASGLRLAGGRNTDTQYF.